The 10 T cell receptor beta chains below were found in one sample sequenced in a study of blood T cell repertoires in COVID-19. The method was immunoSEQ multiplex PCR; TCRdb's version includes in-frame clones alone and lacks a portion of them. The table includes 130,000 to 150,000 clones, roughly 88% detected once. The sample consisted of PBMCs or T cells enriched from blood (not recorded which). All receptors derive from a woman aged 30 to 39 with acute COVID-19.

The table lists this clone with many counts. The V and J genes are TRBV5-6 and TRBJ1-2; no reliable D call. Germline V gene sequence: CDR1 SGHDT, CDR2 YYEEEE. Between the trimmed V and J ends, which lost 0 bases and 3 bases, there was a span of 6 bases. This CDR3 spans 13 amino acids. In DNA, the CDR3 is TGTGCCAGCAGCTTGGATAGTTACTATGGCTACACCTTC. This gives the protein CASSLDSYYGYTF. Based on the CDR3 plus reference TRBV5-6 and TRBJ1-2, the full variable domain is DAGVTQSPTHLIKTRGQQVTLRCSPKSGHDTVSWYQQALGQGPQFIFQYYEEEERQRGNFPDRFSGHQFPNYSSELNVNALLLGDSALYLCASSLDSYYGYTFGSGTRLTVV.

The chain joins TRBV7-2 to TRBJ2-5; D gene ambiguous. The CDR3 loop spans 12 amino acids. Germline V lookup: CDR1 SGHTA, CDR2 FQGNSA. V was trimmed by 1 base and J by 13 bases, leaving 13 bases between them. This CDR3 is CASSLGGSPRYF. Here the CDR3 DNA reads TGTGCCAGCAGCTTAGGAGGTTCTCCCCGGTACTTC.

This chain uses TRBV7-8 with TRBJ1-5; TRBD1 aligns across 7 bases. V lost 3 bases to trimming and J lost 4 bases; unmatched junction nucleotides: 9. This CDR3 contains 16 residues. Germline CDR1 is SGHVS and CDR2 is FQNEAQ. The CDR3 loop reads CASSLGQPIVNQPQHF. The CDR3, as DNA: TGTGCCAGCAGCTTGGGACAGCCCATAGTTAATCAGCCCCAGCATTTT.

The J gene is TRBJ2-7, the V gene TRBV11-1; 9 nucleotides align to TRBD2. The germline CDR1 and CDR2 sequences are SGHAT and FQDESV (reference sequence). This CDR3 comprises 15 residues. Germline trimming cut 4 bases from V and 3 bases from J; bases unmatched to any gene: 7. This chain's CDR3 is CASSSPSGIGYEQYF. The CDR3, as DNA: TGTGCCAGCAGCTCCCCTAGCGGGATCGGCTACGAGCAGTACTTC.

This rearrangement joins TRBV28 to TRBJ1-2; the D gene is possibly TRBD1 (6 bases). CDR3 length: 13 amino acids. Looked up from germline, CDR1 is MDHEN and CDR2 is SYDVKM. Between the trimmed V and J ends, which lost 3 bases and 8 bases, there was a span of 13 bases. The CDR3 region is CASSFLQGKGYTF. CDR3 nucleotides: TGTGCCAGCAGTTTCCTACAGGGAAAGGGCTACACCTTC.

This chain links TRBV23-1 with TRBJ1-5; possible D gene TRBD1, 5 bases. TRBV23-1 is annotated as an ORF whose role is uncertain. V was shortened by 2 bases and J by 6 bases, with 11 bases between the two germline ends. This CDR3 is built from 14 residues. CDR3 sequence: CASSQMGGRQPQHF. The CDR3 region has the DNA TGCGCCAGCAGTCAAATGGGGGGACGTCAGCCCCAGCATTTT.

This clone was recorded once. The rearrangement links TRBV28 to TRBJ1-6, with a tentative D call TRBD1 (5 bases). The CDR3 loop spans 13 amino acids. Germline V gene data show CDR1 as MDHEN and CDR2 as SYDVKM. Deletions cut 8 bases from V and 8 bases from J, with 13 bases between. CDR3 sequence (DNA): TGTGCCAGCTTGGGACTGGCGGATTCACCCCTCCACTTT. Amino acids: CASLGLADSPLHF. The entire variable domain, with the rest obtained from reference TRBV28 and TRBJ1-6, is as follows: DVKVTQSSRYLVKRTGEKVFLECVQDMDHENMFWYRQDPGLGLRLIYFSYDVKMKEKGDIPEGYSVSREKKERFSLILESASTNQTSMYLCASLGLADSPLHFGNGTRLTVT.

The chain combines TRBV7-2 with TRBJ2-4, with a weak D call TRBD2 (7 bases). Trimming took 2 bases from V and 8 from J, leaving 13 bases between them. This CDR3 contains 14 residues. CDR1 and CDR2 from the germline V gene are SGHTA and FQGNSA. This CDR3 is CASSLFGGLDIQYF. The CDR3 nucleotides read TGTGCCAGCAGCTTATTCGGGGGGCTGGACATTCAGTACTTC.

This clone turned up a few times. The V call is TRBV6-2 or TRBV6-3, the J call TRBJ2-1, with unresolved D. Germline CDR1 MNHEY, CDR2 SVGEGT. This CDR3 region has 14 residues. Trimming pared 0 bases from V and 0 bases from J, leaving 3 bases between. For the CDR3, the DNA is TGTGCCAGCAGTTACTCTAGCTCCTACAATGAGCAGTTCTTC. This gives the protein CASSYSSSYNEQFF.

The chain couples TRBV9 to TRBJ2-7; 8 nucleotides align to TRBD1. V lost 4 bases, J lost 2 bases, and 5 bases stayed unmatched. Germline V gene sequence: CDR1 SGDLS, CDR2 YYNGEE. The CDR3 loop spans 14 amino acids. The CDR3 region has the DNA TGTGCCAGCAGCCCAACGGGACAGGCCTACGAGCAGTACTTC. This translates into CASSPTGQAYEQYF. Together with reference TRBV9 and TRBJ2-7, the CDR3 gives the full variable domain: DSGVTQTPKHLITATGQRVTLRCSPRSGDLSVYWYQQSLDQGLQFLIQYYNGEERAKGNILERFSAQQFPDLHSELNLSSLELGDSALYFCASSPTGQAYEQYFGPGTRLTVT.